The present T cell receptor (beta chain) was sequenced within a study of shared clonotypes between healthy human individuals. Findings and caveats of the study: On the whole, naive subsets had larger estimated richness than memory subsets had. Measured sharing among donors was expected to vary with sequencing depth.

Cells designated naive CD8 were CD45RO-negative and were positively selected for CCR7, with terminally differentiated effector memory CD45RA+ cells excluded. Tens of thousands of T cell genomes (roughly 220 ng DNA) went into each sorted-subset replicate. Data came from immunoSEQ multiplex PCR; TCRdb stores just in-frame clones and leaves some out. Among about 680,000 clones, about 91% were seen once, and the ten largest hold approximately 24%. As regards this clone: Its specificity is unknown.

The CDR3 is 14 residues long. V was pared by 4 bases and J by 2 bases, with 10 bases between. The germline gives CDR1 SNHLY, CDR2 FYNNEI. This chain links TRBV2 with TRBJ2-3, with D maybe TRBD2 (5 bases). The TCR sequence derives from a man aged 25 to 40 in good health. The sample was naive CD8+ T cells sorted from blood. The DNA of the CDR3 is TGTGCCAGCAGTGGCCACGGGGACACAGATACGCAGTATTTT. This translates into CASSGHGDTDTQYF.